Shown below are 15 T cell receptor beta chains from a single sample sequenced in a study of molecular identifiers for immune sequencing clone quantification. In TCRdb, the PCR reads were re-called with MiXCR into one record per CDR3 protein. The data show 88,000 or so distinct CDR3 sequences, roughly a fifth seen once. Sequenced sample: naive CD8+ T cells from blood, with Jurkat cell RNA spiked in. The subset here: FACS-sorted CD8+CD4-CCR7+CD45RA+ naive T cells. The receptors shown here come from a human donor in good health. Some libraries in this study had Jurkat cell RNA spiked in.

This clonotype was observed at least ten times. J is TRBJ2-3 and V is TRBV30; D gene ambiguous. The CDR3 totals 12 residues. V lost 5 bases to trimming and J lost 2 bases, with 8 bases between them. Germline V gene data show CDR1 as GTSNPN and CDR2 as SVGIG (reference sequence). CDR3 in amino acids: CAWADFTDTQYF. The CDR3 nucleotides read TGTGCCTGGGCTGACTTCACAGATACGCAGTATTTT.

The chain has TRBV19 and TRBJ2-7, with 11 bases identical to TRBD1. J lost 6 bases, V lost 4 bases, and 8 bases had no gene match. This CDR3 has 15 amino acids. Germline values: CDR1 LNHDA, CDR2 SQIVND (reference sequence). Here the CDR3 reads CASSRDRGFGGEQYF. The CDR3 nucleotides are TGTGCCAGTAGTAGGGACAGGGGGTTCGGCGGCGAGCAGTACTTC. The entire variable domain, with the rest obtained from reference TRBV19 and TRBJ2-7, is as follows: DGGITQSPKYLFRKEGQNVTLSCEQNLNHDAMYWYRQDPGQGLRLIYYSQIVNDFQKGDIAEGYSVSREKKESFPLTVTSAQKNPTAFYLCASSRDRGFGGEQYFGPGTRLTVT.

This clonotype appeared once. The V gene is TRBV28, the J gene TRBJ2-1; perhaps TRBD1 as D (6 bases). The germline V gene encodes CDR1 MDHEN and CDR2 SYDVKM. This CDR3 contains 16 residues. V dropped 8 bases and J dropped 11 bases, with 28 bases sitting between them. CDR3 nucleotide sequence: TGTGCCAGCGCCTCCCTATATAGGACAGTAAGTCTGAAGCAGTTCTTC. Translation gives CASASLYRTVSLKQFF.

This clonotype occurred many times. The chain joins TRBV6-1 to TRBJ2-7; tentatively, D is TRBD1 or TRBD2 (5 bases each). CDR1 is MNHNS and CDR2 is SASEGT in the germline V gene. This CDR3 spans 13 amino acids. V was clipped by 5 bases and J by 4 bases, with 12 bases between them. The CDR3 here is CASSPGTPYEQYF. Here the CDR3 DNA reads TGTGCCAGCAGTCCAGGGACCCCGTACGAGCAGTACTTC.

This clonotype came up many times. The chain joins TRBV9 to TRBJ2-2; a weak D match, TRBD2 (6 bases). Germline CDR1 SGDLS, CDR2 YYNGEE. The CDR3 is 14 amino acids. Trimming pared 2 bases from V and 3 bases from J, leaving 8 bases between. Here the CDR3 DNA reads TGTGCCAGCAGCGTTAGCGGAGACACCGGGGAGCTGTTTTTT. Its protein is CASSVSGDTGELFF.

With regard to this clonotype: A much larger clone sits a single nucleotide away, making a read error possible. The genes are TRBV9 and TRBJ2-5; D may be TRBD1 (7 bases). The CDR3 extends over 15 amino acids. Per the germline V gene, CDR1 is SGDLS and CDR2 is YYNGEE. CDR3 nucleotide sequence: TGTGCCAGCGGCGTAGGAGGGGGCGCGGGTGAGACCCAGTACTTC. Amino acid sequence: CASGVGGGAGETQYF.

A word on this clonotype: A much bigger clone sits one base away, suggesting this may be a read error. The chain combines TRBV5-1 with TRBJ1-1, with 9 bases aligning to TRBD1. Per germline, CDR1 SGHRS and CDR2 YFSETQ. The CDR3 length is 15 residues. The DNA for the CDR3 is TGTGCCAGCAGACTTAAGGGACAGGGAAACACTAAAGCTTTCTTT. Amino acid sequence: CASRLKGQGNTKAFF.

Details on this clonotype: A much larger clone sits a single nucleotide away, making a read error possible. The chain is built from TRBV6-2 or TRBV6-3 and TRBJ2-7; D ambiguous. The CDR3 length is 11 residues. Germline V gives CDR1 MNHEY, CDR2 SVGEGT. CDR3 amino acids: CVSSFLGEQYF. CDR3 in DNA: TGTGTCAGCAGTTTCTTGGGGGAGCAGTACTTC.

There are many counts of this clonotype. The J gene is TRBJ1-1, the V gene TRBV6-2 or TRBV6-3; D is ambiguous. Germline CDR1 and CDR2: MNHEY and SVGEGT. The CDR3 runs to 14 residues. Trimming shortened V by 5 bases and J by 4 bases, and 14 bases separated the two germline ends. In DNA, the CDR3 is TGTGCCAGCAGTACCACACGTCCTTTCACTGAAGCTTTCTTT. Translation gives CASSTTRPFTEAFF.

This clonotype was counted at least ten times. The chain links TRBV4-1 to TRBJ1-2; 7 nucleotides agree with TRBD1. The trim removed 3 bases at V and 5 bases at J, leaving 12 bases unmatched. Germline V gene sequence: CDR1 MGHRA, CDR2 YSYEKL. CDR3 length equals 16 residues. This CDR3 is CASSQARGGGGYGYTF. CDR3 nucleotide sequence: TGCGCCAGCAGCCAGGCTCGGGGAGGGGGCGGGTATGGCTACACCTTC.

The chain couples TRBV27 to TRBJ2-7, with D possibly matching TRBD1 (5 bases). This CDR3 region has 16 residues. The V gene's germline CDR1 is MNHEY and CDR2 SMNVEV (reference sequence). Trimming took off 2 bases at V and 2 bases at J, with 16 bases between the two ends. CDR3: CASSLGSVQVPYEQYF. Here the CDR3 DNA reads TGTGCCAGCAGTTTAGGCTCGGTACAGGTCCCCTACGAGCAGTACTTC.

Details on this clonotype: A clone one base away is much larger, so this may be a read error. J is TRBJ2-3 and V is TRBV5-6; no definite D call. Germline CDR1 reads SGHDT; CDR2 reads YYEEEE. CDR3 length: 16 residues. As DNA, the CDR3 is TGTGCCAGCAACTTGGCCCTAGGGTCTAGCACAGATACGCAGTATTTT. Its protein product is CASNLALGSSTDTQYF.

This clonotype was picked up many times. The chain has TRBV28 and TRBJ2-5; TRBD2 matches 8 bases. Germline values: CDR1 MDHEN, CDR2 SYDVKM. V lost 6 bases to trimming and J lost 2 bases; unmatched junction nucleotides: 8. The CDR3 totals 15 residues. The CDR3 loop is CASRATGGEQETQYF. The CDR3, as DNA: TGTGCCAGCAGGGCAACGGGGGGGGAGCAAGAGACCCAGTACTTC.

The rearrangement uses TRBV7-9 and TRBJ1-3; tentatively, D is TRBD1 (5 bases). Germline CDR1 is SEHNR and CDR2 is FQNEAQ (reference sequence). V was cut by 2 bases and J by 3 bases, with 11 bases left in between. This CDR3 spans 15 amino acids. The CDR3 protein is CASSLIGGHGNTIYF. CDR3 DNA: TGTGCCAGCAGCTTAATAGGAGGACATGGAAACACCATATATTTT.

The chain links TRBV2 to TRBJ2-7; the D is unclear. The CDR3 covers 15 residues. Per the germline V gene, CDR1 is SNHLY and CDR2 is FYNNEI. V lost 1 base to trimming and J lost 0 bases, with 10 bases between them. The CDR3 nucleotides are TGTGCCAGCAGTGAAGGTCCCAGCAACTCCTACGAGCAGTACTTC. This codes for CASSEGPSNSYEQYF.